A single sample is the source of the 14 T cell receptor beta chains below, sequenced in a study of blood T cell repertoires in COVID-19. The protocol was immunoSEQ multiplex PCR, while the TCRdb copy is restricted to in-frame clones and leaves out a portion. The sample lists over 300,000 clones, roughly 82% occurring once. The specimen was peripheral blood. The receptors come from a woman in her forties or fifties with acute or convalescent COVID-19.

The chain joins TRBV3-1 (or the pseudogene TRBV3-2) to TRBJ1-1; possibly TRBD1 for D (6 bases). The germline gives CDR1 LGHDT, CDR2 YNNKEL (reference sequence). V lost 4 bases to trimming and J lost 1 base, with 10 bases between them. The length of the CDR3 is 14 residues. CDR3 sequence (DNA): TGTGCCAGCAGCCGGACAGACGGGAACACTGAAGCTTTCTTT. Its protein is CASSRTDGNTEAFF.

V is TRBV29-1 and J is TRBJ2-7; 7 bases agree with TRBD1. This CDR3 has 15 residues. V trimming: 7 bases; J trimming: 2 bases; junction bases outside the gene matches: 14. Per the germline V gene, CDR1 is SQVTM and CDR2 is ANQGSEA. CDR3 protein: CSAYDSGTAAYEQYF. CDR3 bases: TGCAGCGCCTACGACTCCGGGACAGCAGCCTACGAGCAGTACTTC.

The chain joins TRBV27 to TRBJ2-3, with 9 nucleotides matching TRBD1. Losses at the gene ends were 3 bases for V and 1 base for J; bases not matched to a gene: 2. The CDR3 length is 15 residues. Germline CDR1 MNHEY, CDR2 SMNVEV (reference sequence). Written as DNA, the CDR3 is TGTGCCAGCAGTTTGTGGACAGGGGGCACAGATACGCAGTATTTT. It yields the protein CASSLWTGGTDTQYF.

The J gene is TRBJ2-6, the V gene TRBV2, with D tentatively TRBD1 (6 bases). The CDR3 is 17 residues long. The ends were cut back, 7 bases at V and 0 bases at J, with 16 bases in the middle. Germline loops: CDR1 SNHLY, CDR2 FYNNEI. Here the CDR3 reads CASKVGAGHSGANVLTF. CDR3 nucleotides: TGTGCCAGCAAGGTGGGGGCAGGGCACTCTGGGGCCAACGTCCTGACTTTC.

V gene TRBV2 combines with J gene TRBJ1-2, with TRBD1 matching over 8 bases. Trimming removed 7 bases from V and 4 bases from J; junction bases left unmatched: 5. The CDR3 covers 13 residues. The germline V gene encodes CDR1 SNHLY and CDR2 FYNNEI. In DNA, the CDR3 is TGTGCCAGCACCGGACAGGGATCCTATGGCTACACCTTC. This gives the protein CASTGQGSYGYTF.

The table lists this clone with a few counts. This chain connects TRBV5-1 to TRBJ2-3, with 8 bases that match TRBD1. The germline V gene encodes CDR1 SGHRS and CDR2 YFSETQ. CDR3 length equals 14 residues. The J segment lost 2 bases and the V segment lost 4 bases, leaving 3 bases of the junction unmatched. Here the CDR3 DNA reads TGCGCCAGCAGCCCGACAGGGGCCACAGATACGCAGTATTTT. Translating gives CASSPTGATDTQYF.

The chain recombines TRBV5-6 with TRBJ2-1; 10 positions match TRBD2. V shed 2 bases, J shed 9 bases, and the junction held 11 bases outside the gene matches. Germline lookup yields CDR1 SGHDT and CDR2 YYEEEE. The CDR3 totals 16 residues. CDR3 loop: CASSFLGASGSSEQFF. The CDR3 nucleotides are TGTGCCAGCAGCTTCCTGGGGGCTAGCGGGAGTTCTGAGCAGTTCTTC. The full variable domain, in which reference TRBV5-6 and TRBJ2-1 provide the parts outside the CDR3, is DAGVTQSPTHLIKTRGQQVTLRCSPKSGHDTVSWYQQALGQGPQFIFQYYEEEERQRGNFPDRFSGHQFPNYSSELNVNALLLGDSALYLCASSFLGASGSSEQFFGPGTRLTVL.

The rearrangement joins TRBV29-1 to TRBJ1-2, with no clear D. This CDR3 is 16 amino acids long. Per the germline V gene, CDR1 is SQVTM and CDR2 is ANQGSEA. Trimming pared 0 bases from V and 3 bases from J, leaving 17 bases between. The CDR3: CSVEDLVRRLDYGYTF. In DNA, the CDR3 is TGCAGCGTTGAAGATCTTGTGAGGCGATTGGACTATGGCTACACCTTC.

The DNA of the CDR3 is TGTGCCAGCAGCCGGGGGGGCAGGATGAACACTGAAGCTTTCTTT. It codes for CASSRGGRMNTEAFF. The chain couples TRBV5-5 to TRBJ1-1; TRBD1 might be the D (6 bases). The CDR3 loop spans 15 amino acids. Germline values: CDR1 SGHKS, CDR2 YYEKEE (reference sequence). Trimming removed 4 bases at V and 0 bases at J, with 13 bases between.

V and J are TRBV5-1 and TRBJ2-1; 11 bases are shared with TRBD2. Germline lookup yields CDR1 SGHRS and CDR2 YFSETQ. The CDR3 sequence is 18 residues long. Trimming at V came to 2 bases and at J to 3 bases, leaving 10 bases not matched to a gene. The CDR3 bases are TGCGCCAGCAGCTTAGATACTACCGGGACTAGCGGCTACAATGAGCAGTTCTTC. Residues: CASSLDTTGTSGYNEQFF. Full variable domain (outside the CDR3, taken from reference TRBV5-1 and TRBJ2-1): KAGVTQTPRYLIKTRGQQVTLSCSPISGHRSVSWYQQTPGQGLQFLFEYFSETQRNKGNFPGRFSGRQFSNSRSEMNVSTLELGDSALYLCASSLDTTGTSGYNEQFFGPGTRLTVL.

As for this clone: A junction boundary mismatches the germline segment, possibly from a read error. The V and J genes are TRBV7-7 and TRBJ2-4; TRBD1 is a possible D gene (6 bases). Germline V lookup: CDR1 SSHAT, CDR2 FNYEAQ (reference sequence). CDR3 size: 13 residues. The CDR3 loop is CASSLAPGDIQYF. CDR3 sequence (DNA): TGTGCTAGCAGCTTAGCCCCAGGGGACATTCAGTACTTC.

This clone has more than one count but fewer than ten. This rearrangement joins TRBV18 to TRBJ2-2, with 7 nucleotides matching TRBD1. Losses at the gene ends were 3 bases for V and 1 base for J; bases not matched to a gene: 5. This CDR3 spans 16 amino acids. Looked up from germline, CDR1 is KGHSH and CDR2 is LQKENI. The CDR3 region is CASSPMGQRNTGELFF. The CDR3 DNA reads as TGTGCCAGCTCACCGATGGGACAGCGGAACACCGGGGAGCTGTTTTTT.

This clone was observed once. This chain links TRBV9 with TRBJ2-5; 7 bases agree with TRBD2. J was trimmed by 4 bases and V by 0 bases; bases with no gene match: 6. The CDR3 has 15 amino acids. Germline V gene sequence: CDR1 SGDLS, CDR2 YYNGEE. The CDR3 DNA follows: TGTGCCAGCAGCGTAGCTTGGGCTAGCGGAGAGACCCAGTACTTC. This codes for CASSVAWASGETQYF. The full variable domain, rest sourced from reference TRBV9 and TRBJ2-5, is DSGVTQTPKHLITATGQRVTLRCSPRSGDLSVYWYQQSLDQGLQFLIQYYNGEERAKGNILERFSAQQFPDLHSELNLSSLELGDSALYFCASSVAWASGETQYFGPGTRLLVL.

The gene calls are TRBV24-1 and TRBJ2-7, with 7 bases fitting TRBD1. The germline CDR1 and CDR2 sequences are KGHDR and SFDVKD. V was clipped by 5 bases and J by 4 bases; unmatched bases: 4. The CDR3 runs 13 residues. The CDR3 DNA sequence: TGTGCCACCAGTGCTACCAGGGGGTACGAGCAGTACTTC. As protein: CATSATRGYEQYF.